One T cell receptor beta chain is described in this entry. Its antigen is unidentified. The PCR had 60 Vbeta and 13 Jbeta primers. The protocol was immunoSEQ multiplex PCR, while the TCRdb copy is restricted to in-frame clones and leaves out a portion. This sample has tens of thousands of clones, with approximately 80% found just once. The data belong to a study of cytomegalovirus exposure and HLA in healthy donors. Study-level points and caveats: It was reported that the classifier diagnosed cytomegalovirus status with high specificity and sensitivity in both the original and validation cohorts. TCR beta chains associated with HLA were, in a later analysis, more clonally expanded than equally common others.

The length of the CDR3 is 15 residues. V lost 3 bases and J 0 bases, leaving 9 bases between the germline ends. Germline V gene sequence: CDR1 SNHLY, CDR2 FYNNEI. The sample consisted of PBMCs. The chain combines TRBV2 with TRBJ2-1; a possible D gene is TRBD1 (5 bases). The TCR comes from a man aged 25-45 years in good health and CMV-seronegative. The CDR3 is CASSEGRSSYNEQFF. DNA for the CDR3: TGTGCCAGCAGTGAGGGGCGGAGCTCCTACAATGAGCAGTTCTTC.